Shown below are 3 T cell receptor beta chains from a single sample sequenced in a study of T cells in Graves' hyperthyroidism and ophthalmopathy. Amplification of TCR beta CDR3 regions used RNA as the template. RT-PCR in the first round (using the HTBI primer set) targeted the TCR CDR3. In TCRdb, the multiplex PCR reads were re-called with MiXCR into one record per CDR3 protein. Of approximately 400,000 distinct CDR3 sequences in the sample, roughly 13% were seen once. Sequenced: blood. These receptors were obtained from a man over 45 with Graves' ophthalmopathy.

This clonotype was detected only once. The gene calls are TRBV3-1 and TRBJ2-1; no clear D gene. This CDR3 spans 15 amino acids. CDR1 and CDR2 (germline): LGHDT, YNNKEL (reference sequence). V lost 0 bases and J 0 bases, leaving 6 bases between the germline ends. CDR3 coding DNA: TGTGCCAGCAGCCAAGATTACCACTCCTACAATGAGCAGTTCTTC. Encoded protein: CASSQDYHSYNEQFF.

This chain uses TRBV12-3 or TRBV12-4 with TRBJ2-7, with 13 bases that match TRBD2. This CDR3 comprises 15 residues. J was trimmed by 5 bases and V by 3 bases; bases with no gene match: 4. In nucleotides, the CDR3 is TGTGCCAGCAGTTTCAGACTAGCGGGAGGAAACGAGCAGTACTTC. This sequence encodes CASSFRLAGGNEQYF.

A few counts support this clonotype. This chain uses TRBV29-1 with TRBJ2-7; a weak D match, TRBD1 (6 bases). The ends were cut back, 4 bases at V and 5 bases at J, with 21 bases in the middle. Per the germline V gene, CDR1 is SQVTM and CDR2 is ANQGSEA. CDR3 length: 15 amino acids. The CDR3: CSVVGASQGTHEQYF. CDR3 bases: TGCAGCGTTGTTGGGGCCTCACAGGGAACCCACGAGCAGTACTTC.